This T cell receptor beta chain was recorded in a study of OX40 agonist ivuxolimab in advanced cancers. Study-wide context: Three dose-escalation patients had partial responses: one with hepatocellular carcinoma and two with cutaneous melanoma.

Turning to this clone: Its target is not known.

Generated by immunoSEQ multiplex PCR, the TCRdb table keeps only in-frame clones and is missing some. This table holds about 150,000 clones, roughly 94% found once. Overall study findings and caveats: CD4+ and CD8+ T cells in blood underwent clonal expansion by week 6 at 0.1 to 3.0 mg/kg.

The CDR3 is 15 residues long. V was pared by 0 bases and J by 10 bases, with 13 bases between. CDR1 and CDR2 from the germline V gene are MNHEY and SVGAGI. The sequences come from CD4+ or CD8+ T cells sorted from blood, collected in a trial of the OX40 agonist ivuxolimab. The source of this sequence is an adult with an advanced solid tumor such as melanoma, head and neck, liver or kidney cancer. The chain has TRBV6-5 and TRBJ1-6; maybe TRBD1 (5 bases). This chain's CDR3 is CASSYSSGRRSPLHF. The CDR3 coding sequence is TGTGCCAGCAGTTACTCCTCAGGGCGTAGGTCACCCCTCCACTTT.